This TCR beta chain was found in a study of beta chain features in type 1 diabetes. Study-level information: About 98,000,000 sorted cells were examined across all samples.

Study results and limitations: Shorter TCRB CDR3s, moderately but significantly so, were found in Type 1 diabetes patients in all four CD4+ subsets.

CDR3 length equals 15 residues. Germline assignment: CDR1 MNHEY and CDR2 SMNVEV (reference sequence). The ends were cut back, 3 bases at V and 5 bases at J, with 13 bases in the middle. The authors reverse transcribed all of the isolated RNA, so sequencing captured expressed TCRB transcripts. The assay was immunoSEQ multiplex PCR, and TCRdb's table has in-frame clones only and misses some. The data contain nearly 700,000 clones, roughly 13% of them seen just once; the ten biggest clones take up about 0.02%. Every donor had blood drawn once into heparin, approximately 0.11 L on average. The purity of all sorted populations exceeded 98%. This clone was counted only a few times. Its specificity is unknown.

The receptor comes from a man aged 18 to 30 with type 1 diabetes. The sample was naive CD4+ T cells from blood. V usage is TRBV27 and J usage is TRBJ1-4, with a weak D call TRBD1 (6 bases). Written as DNA, the CDR3 is TGTGCCAGCAGTTTGTGGCAGGGACACAATGAAAAACTGTTTTTT. This sequence encodes CASSLWQGHNEKLFF.